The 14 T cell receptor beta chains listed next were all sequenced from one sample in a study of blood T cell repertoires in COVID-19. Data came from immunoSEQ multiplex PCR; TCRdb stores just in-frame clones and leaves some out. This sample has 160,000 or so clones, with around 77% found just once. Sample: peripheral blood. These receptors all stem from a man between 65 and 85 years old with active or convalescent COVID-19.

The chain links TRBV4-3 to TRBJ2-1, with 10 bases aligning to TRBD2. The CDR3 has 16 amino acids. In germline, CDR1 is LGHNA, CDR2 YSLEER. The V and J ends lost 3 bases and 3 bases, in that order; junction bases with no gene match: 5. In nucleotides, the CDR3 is TGCGCCAGCAGCCAGAGGAGGACTAGCGGCTACAATGAGCAGTTCTTC. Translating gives CASSQRRTSGYNEQFF.

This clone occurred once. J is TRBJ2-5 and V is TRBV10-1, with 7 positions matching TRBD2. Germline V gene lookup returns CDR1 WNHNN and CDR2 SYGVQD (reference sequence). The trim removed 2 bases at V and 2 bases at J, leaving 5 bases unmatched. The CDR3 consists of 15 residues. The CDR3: CASSEGSSGQETQYF. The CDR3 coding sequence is TGCGCCAGCAGTGAGGGTAGTAGCGGGCAAGAGACCCAGTACTTC.

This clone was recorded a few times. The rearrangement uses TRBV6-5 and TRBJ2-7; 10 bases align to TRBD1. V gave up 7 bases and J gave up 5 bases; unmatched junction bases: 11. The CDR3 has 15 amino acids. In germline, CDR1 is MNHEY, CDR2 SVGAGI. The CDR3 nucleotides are TGTGCCAGCATTCTTAGGACAGGGGGAGTCGACGAGCAGTACTTC. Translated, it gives CASILRTGGVDEQYF.

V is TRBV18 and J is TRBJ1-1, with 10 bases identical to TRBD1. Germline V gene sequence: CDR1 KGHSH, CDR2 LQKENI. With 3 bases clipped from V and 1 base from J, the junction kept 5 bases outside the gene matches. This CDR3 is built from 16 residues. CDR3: CASSPGQGDRNTEAFF. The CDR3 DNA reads TGTGCCAGCTCACCTGGACAGGGGGATAGGAACACTGAAGCTTTCTTT.

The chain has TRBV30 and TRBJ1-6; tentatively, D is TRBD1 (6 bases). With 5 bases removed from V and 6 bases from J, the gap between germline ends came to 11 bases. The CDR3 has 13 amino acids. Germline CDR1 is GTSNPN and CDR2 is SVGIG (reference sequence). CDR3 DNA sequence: TGTGCCTGGGGGGGCTTCGGTAATTCACCCCTCCACTTT. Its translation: CAWGGFGNSPLHF.

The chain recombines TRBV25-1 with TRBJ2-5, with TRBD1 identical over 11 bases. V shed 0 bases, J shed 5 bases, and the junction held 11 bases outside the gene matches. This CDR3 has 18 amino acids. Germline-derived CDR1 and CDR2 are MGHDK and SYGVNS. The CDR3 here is CASSEYGTGGELPETQYF. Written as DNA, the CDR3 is TGTGCCAGCAGTGAATATGGGACAGGGGGAGAACTCCCGGAGACCCAGTACTTC. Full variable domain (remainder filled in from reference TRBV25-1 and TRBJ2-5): EADIYQTPRYLVIGTGKKITLECSQTMGHDKMYWYQQDPGMELHLIHYSYGVNSTEKGDLSSESTVSRIRTEHFPLTLESARPSHTSQYLCASSEYGTGGELPETQYFGPGTRLLVL.

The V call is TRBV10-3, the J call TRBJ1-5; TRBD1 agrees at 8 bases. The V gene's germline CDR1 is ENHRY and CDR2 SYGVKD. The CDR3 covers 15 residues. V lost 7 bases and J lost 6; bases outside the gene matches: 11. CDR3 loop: CAINGNSGGGQPQHF. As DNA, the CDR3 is TGTGCCATCAATGGTAATTCAGGGGGCGGTCAGCCCCAGCATTTT.

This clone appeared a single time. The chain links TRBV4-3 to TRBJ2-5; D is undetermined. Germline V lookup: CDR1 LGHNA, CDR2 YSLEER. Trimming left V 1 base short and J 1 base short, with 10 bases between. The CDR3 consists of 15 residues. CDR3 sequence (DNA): TGCGCCAGCAGCCAAGGGTCAACAGTCCAAGAGACCCAGTACTTC. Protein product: CASSQGSTVQETQYF.

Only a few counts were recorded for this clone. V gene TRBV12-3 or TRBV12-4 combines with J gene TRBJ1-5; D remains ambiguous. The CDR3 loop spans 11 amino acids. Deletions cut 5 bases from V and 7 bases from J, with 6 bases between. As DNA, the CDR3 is TGTGCCAGCAGTGCGGGGCAGCCCCAGCATTTT. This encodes CASSAGQPQHF.

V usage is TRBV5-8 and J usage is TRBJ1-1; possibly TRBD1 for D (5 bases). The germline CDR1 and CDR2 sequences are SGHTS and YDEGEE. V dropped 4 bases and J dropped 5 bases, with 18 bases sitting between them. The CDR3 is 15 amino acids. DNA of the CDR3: TGTGCCAGCAGCCTTGTTCCTGGGGGGGAGACTGAAGCTTTCTTT. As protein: CASSLVPGGETEAFF.

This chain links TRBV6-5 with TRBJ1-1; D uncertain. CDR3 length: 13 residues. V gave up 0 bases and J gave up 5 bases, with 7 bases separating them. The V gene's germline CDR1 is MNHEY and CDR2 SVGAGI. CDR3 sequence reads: CASSYSLVTEAFF. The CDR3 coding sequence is TGTGCCAGCAGTTACTCTTTAGTAACTGAAGCTTTCTTT.

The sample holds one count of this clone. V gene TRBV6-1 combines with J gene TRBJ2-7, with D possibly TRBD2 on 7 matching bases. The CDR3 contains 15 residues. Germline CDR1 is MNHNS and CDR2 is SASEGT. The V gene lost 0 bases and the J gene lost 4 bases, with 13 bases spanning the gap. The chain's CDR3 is CASSEAPGGHYEQYF. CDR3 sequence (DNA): TGTGCCAGCAGTGAAGCACCCGGGGGGCATTACGAGCAGTACTTC.

CDR3 residues: CASSPLSTYEQYF. For the CDR3, the DNA is TGTGCCAGCTCACCCCTTTCTACCTACGAGCAGTACTTC. The chain joins TRBV18 to TRBJ2-7, with D unclear. Looked up from germline, CDR1 is KGHSH and CDR2 is LQKENI. The length of the CDR3 is 13 residues. The V and J ends lost 3 bases and 2 bases respectively, with 8 bases between them.

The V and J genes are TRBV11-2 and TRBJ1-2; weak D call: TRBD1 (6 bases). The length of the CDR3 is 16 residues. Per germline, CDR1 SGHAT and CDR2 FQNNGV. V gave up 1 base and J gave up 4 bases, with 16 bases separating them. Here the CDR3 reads CASSLGADRTGYGYTF. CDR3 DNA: TGTGCCAGCAGCTTAGGAGCAGACAGGACCGGCTATGGCTACACCTTC.